The rows below give T cell receptor beta chains drawn from one sample of a study of B cell selection in AIRE deficiency. The repertoire was sequenced with immunoSEQ multiplex PCR; TCRdb's copy has only in-frame clones and lacks some. The table lists about 26,000 clones, approximately 90% of them singletons. Sequencing was performed on CD4+CD25+ Tregs sorted from PBMCs. The receptors were sampled from a human donor in good health. Each CDR3 is given with its conserved first and last residue. The D gene is left open where the match is weak. The size of a clone is reported for some rows only, either as once, few or many, or as a class for expanded clones.

>-|TRBV6-5|-|TRBJ1-2
CASSYSRATFF
TGTGCCAGCAGTTACTCGAGGGCCACCTTCTTC
>-|TRBV19|once|TRBJ2-4
CASSSLRKNIQYF
TGTGCCAGTAGCTCCCTTCGAAAAAACATTCAGTACTTC
>-|TRBV28|-|TRBJ2-1
CASRTPGEGAGFNEQFF
TGTGCCAGCAGAACCCCCGGGGAGGGGGCAGGTTTCAATGAGCAGTTCTTC
>TRBD1|TRBV27|-|TRBJ1-6
CASSSRQGNSPLHF
TGTGCCAGCAGTTCTCGACAGGGTAATTCACCCCTCCACTTT
>TRBD1|TRBV5-1|-|TRBJ1-1
CASSLGQGFSEAFF
TGCGCCAGCAGCTTGGGACAGGGTTTCAGTGAAGCTTTCTTT
>TRBD1|TRBV6-5|few|TRBJ2-7
CASSYSRGRNEQYF
TGTGCCAGCAGTTACTCCAGGGGGCGCAACGAGCAGTACTTC
>-|TRBV5-1|once|TRBJ2-3
CASSLGQQHRVLHTQYF
TGCGCCAGCAGCTTAGGGCAGCAGCACAGGGTTTTGCATACGCAGTATTTT
>TRBD1|TRBV18|-|TRBJ2-7
CASSPLGQGWYEQYF
TGTGCCAGCTCCCCCCTGGGACAGGGGTGGTACGAGCAGTACTTC
>TRBD1|TRBV6-6|-|TRBJ1-1
CASSSQGADTEAFF
TGTGCCAGCAGTTCACAGGGGGCTGACACTGAAGCTTTCTTT
>-|TRBV5-1|-|TRBJ2-1
CASSRVYNEQFF
TGCGCCAGCAGCCGAGTTTACAATGAGCAGTTCTTC
>TRBD2|TRBV7-2|-|TRBJ2-3
CASSTPGLAGGYDSDTQYF
TGTGCCAGCAGCACACCGGGACTAGCGGGGGGGTACGACTCAGATACGCAGTATTTT
>-|TRBV5-1|few|TRBJ1-6
CASSLRRARDSPLHF
TGCGCCAGCAGCTTGCGTCGGGCAAGGGATTCACCCCTCCACTTT